This TCR beta chain was identified in a study of T cell repertoires in breast cancer (dated by TCRdb to 2016 to 2017). In terms of the full investigation: Tumors, lymph nodes and peripheral blood lymphocytes from breast cancer patients, as well as peripheral blood from healthy control donors, were profiled. The majority of the 20 or so patient tumors analyzed for shared TCRs were ER+/PR+. The controls were nine healthy donors whose age range was similar to that of the patients. Sequencing yielded on average around 500,000 sequences per sample and approximately 9.5 reads per input cell. The study reasoned that TCRs shared between breast cancer patients would target shared antigens, given breast cancer's low mutational burden and rare common mutations. After being minced and digested with Liberase and DNase, tumors and tumor-involved lymph nodes were passed through 70-um and 40-um filters. Tumor-free lymph nodes were processed without enzymatic digestion, and blood samples were separated by Ficoll. Overall study outcomes, separate from this receptor: Shared TCRs were encoded by various nucleotide sequences, which suggests selection and expansion based on antigen. TRBV7 predominated among the shared TCRs, which could possibly reflect tumor recognition or a mispriming bias from eight TRBV7 primers. Genuine antitumor clones may have been missed because singleton TCRs were discarded and only part of each tumor was sampled. Emulsion RT-PCR was considered qualitative rather than quantitative, because transcript abundance and primer differences skewed the recovery of clones. More than 15 TCR pairs were shared across seven or more patient tumors and were rarely found in control blood, which suggested possible tumor specificity. Sentinel lymph nodes involved by tumor shared about fourfold more TCRs with matched tumor repertoires than tumor-free nodes did (approximately 8% versus 2%).

Between the V and J ends, shortened by 2 bases and 3 bases respectively, the junction contains 10 bases. There are 15 amino acids in the CDR3, from cysteine to phenylalanine inclusive. The DNA shown is the 45-base CDR3, in frame from base 1. From a lookup of the germline V gene, CDR1 and CDR2 are MDHEN and SYDVKM. The library was generated by emulsion pairing. Unpaired genes were suppressed by a second nested PCR with blocking oligos, after which a third nested PCR added Illumina adaptors and barcodes. Each emulsion RT-PCR master mix contained about 4,500-280,000 T cells, with C-region, Stepout and V-region primers. The Micellula Emulsion and Purification Kit was used to make the emulsions, and Qiagen OneStep RT-PCR reagents were used for RT-PCR. The pooled libraries were sequenced on an Illumina MiSeq using paired-end 2 x 250 reads. The original pipeline was this. In Galaxy, read pairs were joined and then clipped at the engineered overlap into separate alpha and beta files, and any unclipped reads were discarded. Alpha-beta pairs were assigned using CompleteTCR, a MiTCR-based pipeline in which chains sharing read cluster identifiers are linked by an R script. TCR sequences seen only once, which were about 1-3.4%, were removed as potential sequencing errors. TCRdb reran the public reads through fastp at Q25 and MiXCR, keeping productive beta chains. Every distinct CDR3 protein forms one entry, paired with its most common genes and DNA. The V and J calls follow TCRdb's processing rather than the paper's. Counted in this sample were about 40,000 distinct CDR3 sequences; 45% of them appeared once. The ten largest clonotypes hold 60% of the sample.

Notes on this clonotype: Its antigen target is currently unknown. Base quality data are lacking; no much larger clone is found one base away.

Paired alpha-beta TCRs of CD8+ T cells were analyzed using an expanded emulsion RT-PCR method with primers for all TCR V genes. Before emulsion RT-PCR, CD8+ T cells were isolated with a CD8 positive selection kit and incubated overnight in around 10 IU/mL IL-2. This sequence uses TRBV28 and TRBJ2-2; the best D guess is TRBD2, with 7 bases matching. The receptor's source is a pool of human donors with breast cancer or a healthy control (not recorded which). What was sequenced was CD8+ T cells. The sequenced DNA: TGTGCCAGCAGTTTAGCGGGGGCCCACACCGGGGAGCTGTTTTTT. Its protein product is CASSLAGAHTGELFF.